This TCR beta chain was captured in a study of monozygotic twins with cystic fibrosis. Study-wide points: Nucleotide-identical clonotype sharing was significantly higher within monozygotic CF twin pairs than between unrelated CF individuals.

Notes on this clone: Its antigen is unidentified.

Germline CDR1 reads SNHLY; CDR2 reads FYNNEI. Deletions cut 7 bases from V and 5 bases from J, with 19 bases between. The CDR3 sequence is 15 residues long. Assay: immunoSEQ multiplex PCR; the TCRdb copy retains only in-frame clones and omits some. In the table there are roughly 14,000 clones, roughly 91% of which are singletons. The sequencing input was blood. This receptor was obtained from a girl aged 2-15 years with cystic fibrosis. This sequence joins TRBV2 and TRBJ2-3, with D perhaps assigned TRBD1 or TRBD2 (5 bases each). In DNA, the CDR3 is TGTGCCAGCACCGAAAATGGGGGATGGGGAGATACGCAGTATTTT. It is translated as CASTENGGWGDTQYF.